These 9 T cell receptor beta chains were sequenced from one sample in a study of shared clonotypes between healthy human individuals. Data came from immunoSEQ multiplex PCR; TCRdb stores just in-frame clones and leaves some out. The sample lists about 300,000 clones, under 80% seen once, with 10% in the top ten. The source material was memory CD4+ T cells sorted from blood. Regarding subset: CD45RA-negative fraction. These TCRs come from a man aged 25 to 40 in good health.

Only a few counts were recorded for this clone. The chain links TRBV10-3 to TRBJ2-1; no clear D. Looked up from germline, CDR1 is ENHRY and CDR2 is SYGVKD. The CDR3 sequence is 15 residues long. Trimming shortened V by 8 bases and J by 2 bases, and 16 bases separated the two germline ends. CDR3 sequence reads: CAISRWEPPYNEQFF. The CDR3 DNA reads as TGTGCCATCTCGAGGTGGGAACCCCCCTACAATGAGCAGTTCTTC.

This chain connects TRBV15 to TRBJ1-5; D is undetermined. Germline assignment: CDR1 LNHNV and CDR2 YYDKDF (reference sequence). V lost 0 bases and J 0 bases, leaving 21 bases between the germline ends. This CDR3 contains 20 residues. In nucleotides, the CDR3 is TGTGCCACCAGCAGAGATATCCCTCGTTGGAGACCTTATAGCAATCAGCCCCAGCATTTT. This translates into CATSRDIPRWRPYSNQPQHF.

The rearrangement uses TRBV14 and TRBJ2-2; D is unclear. CDR1 is SGHDN and CDR2 is FVKESK in the germline V gene. V lost 4 bases and J lost 8, with 23 bases in between. The CDR3 contains 17 residues. The CDR3, as DNA: TGTGCCAGCAGCCCGGATGCGGCCCGGTTTTCGAGAGGGGAGCTGTTTTTT. It is translated as CASSPDAARFSRGELFF.

The V call is TRBV28, the J call TRBJ2-7, with TRBD1 matching over 9 bases. In germline, CDR1 is MDHEN, CDR2 SYDVKM. This CDR3 comprises 16 residues. Unmatched junction bases numbered 10, after V lost 6 bases and J lost 1 base. The CDR3 nucleotides read TGTGCCAGCAGCTCCCTGACAGGGGGGTTTTCCTACGAGCAGTACTTC. This translates into CASSSLTGGFSYEQYF.

The J gene is TRBJ2-1, the V gene TRBV28; D tentatively fits TRBD1 or TRBD2 (5 bases each). Germline V gene lookup returns CDR1 MDHEN and CDR2 SYDVKM. The V end was cut by 5 bases, the J end by 12 bases, with 29 bases between. CDR3 length: 17 residues. Here the CDR3 DNA reads TGTGCCAGCAGTCCCGGGGCTAGCCTAACCTTATCCCCTCGGCAGTTCTTC. This sequence encodes CASSPGASLTLSPRQFF.

The V call is TRBV5-6, the J call TRBJ1-1, with TRBD1 as a possible D gene (5 bases). The CDR3 sequence is 14 residues long. V was cut by 0 bases and J by 8 bases, with 14 bases left in between. The germline V gene encodes CDR1 SGHDT and CDR2 YYEEEE. CDR3 amino acids: CASSLAGRVGEAFF. The CDR3 bases are TGTGCCAGCAGCTTGGCCGGCAGGGTTGGCGAAGCTTTCTTT.

The chain recombines TRBV5-1 with TRBJ2-1; D call uncertain. This CDR3 region has 17 residues. Germline V lookup: CDR1 SGHRS, CDR2 YFSETQ. The V gene lost 0 bases and the J gene lost 6 bases, with 19 bases spanning the gap. The CDR3 sequence: CASSLDLSGRAANEQFF. The DNA of the CDR3 is TGCGCCAGCAGCTTGGACCTATCGGGTAGGGCGGCCAATGAGCAGTTCTTC.

V and J are TRBV18 and TRBJ2-7; D is unresolved. The CDR3 has 12 residues. V was shortened by 3 bases and J by 3 bases, with 6 bases between the two germline ends. Germline CDR1 reads KGHSH; CDR2 reads LQKENI. The CDR3 sequence: CASSPRNYEQYF. CDR3 in DNA: TGTGCCAGCTCACCTCGTAACTACGAGCAGTACTTC.

The V and J genes are TRBV2 and TRBJ1-5; D is ambiguous. The CDR3 has 14 amino acids. The germline V gene has CDR1 SNHLY and CDR2 FYNNEI. V was shortened by 5 bases and J by 2 bases, with 10 bases between the two germline ends. CDR3 region: CASSPQRGNQPQHF. Here the CDR3 DNA reads TGTGCCAGCAGTCCGCAACGGGGCAATCAGCCCCAGCATTTT.